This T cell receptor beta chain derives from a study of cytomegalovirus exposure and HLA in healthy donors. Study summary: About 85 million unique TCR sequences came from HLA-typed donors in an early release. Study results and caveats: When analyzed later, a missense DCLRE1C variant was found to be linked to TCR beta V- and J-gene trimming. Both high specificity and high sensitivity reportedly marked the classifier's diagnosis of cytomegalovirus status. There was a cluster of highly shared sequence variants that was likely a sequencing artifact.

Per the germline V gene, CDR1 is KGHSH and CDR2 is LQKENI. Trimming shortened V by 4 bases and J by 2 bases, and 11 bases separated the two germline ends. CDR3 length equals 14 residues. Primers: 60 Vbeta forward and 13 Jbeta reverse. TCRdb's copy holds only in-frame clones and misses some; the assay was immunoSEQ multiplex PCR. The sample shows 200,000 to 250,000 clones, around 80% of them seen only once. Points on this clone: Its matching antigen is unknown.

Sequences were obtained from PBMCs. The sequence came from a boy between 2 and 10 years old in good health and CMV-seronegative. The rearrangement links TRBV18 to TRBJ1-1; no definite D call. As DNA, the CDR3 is TGTGCCAGCTCACTACAGAATTTCAACACTGAAGCTTTCTTT. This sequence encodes CASSLQNFNTEAFF.